What follows is one TCR beta chain and its context. Its target is not known. Specified treatment: 15 to 20 received Ad26.COV2.S at low or high dose, single or two shots; a few received placebo; per-sample allocation not given. Following the first vaccine or placebo injection, samples were taken on day 63. The data originate from a study of Ad26.COV2.S vaccination and SARS-CoV-2 variants. Profiled with immunoSEQ multiplex PCR; TCRdb holds only in-frame clones, not every one. The table includes approximately 350,000 clones, approximately 83% detected once. The V gene lost 1 base and the J gene lost 7 bases, with 10 bases spanning the gap. Germline-derived CDR1 and CDR2 are SGHTA and FQGNSA. CDR3 length: 13 amino acids. Study-level results: Reportedly, spike-specific CD8+ and CD4+ T cell responses achieved substantial breadth once vaccination had taken place. Overall T cell responses may have been underestimated by the analyses of TCR breadth and depth. Spike-specific TCR breadth in vaccine recipients exceeded that seen in placebo recipients.

The sample in question was peripheral blood, obtained in a trial of Ad26.COV2.S vaccine versus placebo. The chain uses TRBV7-2 and TRBJ1-1; D ambiguous. The sequence derives from a person between 18 and 65 years old who received the Ad26.COV2.S COVID-19 vaccine or a placebo. For the CDR3, the DNA is TGTGCCAGCAGCTTAGTGCGGGCGGTTGAAGCTTTCTTT. This translates into CASSLVRAVEAFF.